This T cell receptor (beta chain) was recovered during a study of blood T cell repertoires in COVID-19. With V trimmed by 3 bases and J by 1 base, 13 bases remained unmatched. In germline, CDR1 is MGHRA, CDR2 YSYEKL. The CDR3 runs 19 residues. TCRdb's copy holds only in-frame clones and misses some; the assay was immunoSEQ multiplex PCR. The profile shows 110,000 or so clones, roughly 80% of them singletons. Sequencing was performed on peripheral blood. The V and J genes are TRBV4-1 and TRBJ2-3, with 10 bases aligning to TRBD2. The TCR comes from a man between 45 and 60 years old with acute or convalescent COVID-19. The CDR3 protein is CASSQARLAGQFRTDTQYF. CDR3 DNA: TGCGCCAGCAGCCAGGCTAGACTAGCGGGCCAATTCCGCACAGATACGCAGTATTTT.